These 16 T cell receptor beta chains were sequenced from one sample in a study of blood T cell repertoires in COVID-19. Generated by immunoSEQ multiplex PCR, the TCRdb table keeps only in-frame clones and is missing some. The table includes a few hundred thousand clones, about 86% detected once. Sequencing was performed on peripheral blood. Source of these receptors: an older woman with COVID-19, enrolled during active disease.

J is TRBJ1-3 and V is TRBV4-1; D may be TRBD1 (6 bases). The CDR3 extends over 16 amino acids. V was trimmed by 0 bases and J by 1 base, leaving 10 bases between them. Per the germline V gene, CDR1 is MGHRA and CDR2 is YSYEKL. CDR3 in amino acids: CASSQESGQSGNTIYF. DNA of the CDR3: TGCGCCAGCAGCCAAGAATCGGGACAATCTGGAAACACCATATATTTT.

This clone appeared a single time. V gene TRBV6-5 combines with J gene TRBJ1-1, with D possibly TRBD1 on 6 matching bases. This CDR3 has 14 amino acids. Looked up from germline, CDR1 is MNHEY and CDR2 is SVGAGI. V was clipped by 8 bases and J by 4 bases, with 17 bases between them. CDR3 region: CASARTRGVTEAFF. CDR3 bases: TGTGCCAGCGCTCGAACCAGGGGTGTCACTGAAGCTTTCTTT.

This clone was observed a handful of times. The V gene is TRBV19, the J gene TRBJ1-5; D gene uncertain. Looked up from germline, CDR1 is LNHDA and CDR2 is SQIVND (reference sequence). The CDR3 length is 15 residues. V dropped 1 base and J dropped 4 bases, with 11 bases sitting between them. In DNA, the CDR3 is TGTGCCAGTAGTATAGTTCCGAGAGAGAATCAGCCCCAGCATTTT. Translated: CASSIVPRENQPQHF. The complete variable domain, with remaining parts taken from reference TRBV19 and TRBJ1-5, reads DGGITQSPKYLFRKEGQNVTLSCEQNLNHDAMYWYRQDPGQGLRLIYYSQIVNDFQKGDIAEGYSVSREKKESFPLTVTSAQKNPTAFYLCASSIVPRENQPQHFGDGTRLSIL.

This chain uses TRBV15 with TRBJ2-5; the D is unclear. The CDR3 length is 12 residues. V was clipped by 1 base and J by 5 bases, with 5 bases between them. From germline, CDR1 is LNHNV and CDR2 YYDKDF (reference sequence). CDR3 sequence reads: CATSRVRETQYF. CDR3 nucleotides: TGTGCCACCAGCAGAGTGCGGGAGACCCAGTACTTC. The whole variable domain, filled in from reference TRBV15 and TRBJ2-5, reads DAMVIQNPRYQVTQFGKPVTLSCSQTLNHNVMYWYQQKSSQAPKLLFHYYDKDFNNEADTPDNFQSRRPNTSFCFLDIRSPGLGDTAMYLCATSRVRETQYFGPGTRLLVL.

The CDR3 loop reads CASSLPGAARAEKLFF. The CDR3, as DNA: TGTGCCAGCAGCTTGCCCGGCGCCGCCAGGGCTGAAAAACTGTTTTTT. The J gene is TRBJ1-4, the V gene TRBV11-2; D perhaps matches TRBD1 (5 bases). V was cut by 3 bases and J by 7 bases, with 18 bases left in between. Germline V gene sequence: CDR1 SGHAT, CDR2 FQNNGV. This CDR3 region has 16 residues.

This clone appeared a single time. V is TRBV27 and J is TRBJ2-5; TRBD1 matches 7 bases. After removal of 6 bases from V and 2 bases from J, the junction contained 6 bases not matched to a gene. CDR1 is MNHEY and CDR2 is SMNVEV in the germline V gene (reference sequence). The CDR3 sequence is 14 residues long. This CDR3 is CASRSRQGQETQYF. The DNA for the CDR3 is TGTGCCAGCAGATCCAGACAGGGTCAAGAGACCCAGTACTTC.

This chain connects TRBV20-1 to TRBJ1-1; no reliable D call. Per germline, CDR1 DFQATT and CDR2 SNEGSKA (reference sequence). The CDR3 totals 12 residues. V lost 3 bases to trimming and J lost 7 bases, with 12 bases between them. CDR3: CSASYTHREAFF. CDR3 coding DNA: TGCAGTGCTAGTTATACACACCGTGAAGCTTTCTTT.

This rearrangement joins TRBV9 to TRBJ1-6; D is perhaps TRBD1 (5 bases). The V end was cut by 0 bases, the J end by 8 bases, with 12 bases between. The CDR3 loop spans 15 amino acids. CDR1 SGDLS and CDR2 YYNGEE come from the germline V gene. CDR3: CASSVGEGPYSPLHF. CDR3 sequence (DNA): TGTGCCAGCAGCGTAGGGGAGGGACCGTATTCACCCCTCCACTTT.

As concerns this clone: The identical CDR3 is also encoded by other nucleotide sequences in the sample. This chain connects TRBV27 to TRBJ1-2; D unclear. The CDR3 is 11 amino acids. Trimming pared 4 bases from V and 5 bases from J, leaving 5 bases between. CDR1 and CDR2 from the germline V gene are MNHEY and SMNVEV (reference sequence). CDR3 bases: TGTGCCAGCAGTTCCGGGTATGGCTACACCTTC. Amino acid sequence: CASSSGYGYTF.

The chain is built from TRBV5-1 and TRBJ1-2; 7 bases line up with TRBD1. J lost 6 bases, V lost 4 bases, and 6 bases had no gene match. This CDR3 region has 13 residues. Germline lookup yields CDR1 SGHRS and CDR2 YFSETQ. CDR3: CASSPQQGHGYTF. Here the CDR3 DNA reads TGCGCCAGCAGCCCACAACAGGGGCATGGCTACACCTTC.

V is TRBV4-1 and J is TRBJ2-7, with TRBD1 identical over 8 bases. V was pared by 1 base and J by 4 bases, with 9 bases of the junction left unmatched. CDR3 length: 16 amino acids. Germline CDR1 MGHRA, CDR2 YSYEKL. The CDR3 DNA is TGCGCCAGCAGCCAAGGACAGGGGATTGGGTCGTACGAGCAGTACTTC. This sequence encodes CASSQGQGIGSYEQYF.

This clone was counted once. In DNA, the CDR3 is TGTGCCAGCAGTATCCTGGGGGGAAATGAGCAGTTCTTC. Its translation: CASSILGGNEQFF. The chain has TRBV27 and TRBJ2-1; possible D gene TRBD2, 6 bases. Trimming removed 5 bases at V and 7 bases at J, with 12 bases between. This CDR3 comprises 13 residues. Germline V gene sequence: CDR1 MNHEY, CDR2 SMNVEV (reference sequence).

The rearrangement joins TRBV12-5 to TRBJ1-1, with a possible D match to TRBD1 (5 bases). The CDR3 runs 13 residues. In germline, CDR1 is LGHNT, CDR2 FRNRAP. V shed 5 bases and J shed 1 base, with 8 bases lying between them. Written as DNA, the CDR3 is TGTGCTAGTGGTCGACAGACGAACACTGAAGCTTTCTTT. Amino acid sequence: CASGRQTNTEAFF.

CDR3 region: CATSDGTGGSTDTQYF. The CDR3, as DNA: TGTGCCACCAGTGATGGGACAGGGGGTAGCACAGATACGCAGTATTTT. The chain employs TRBV24-1 and TRBJ2-3, with 11 bases aligning to TRBD1. Germline CDR1 is KGHDR and CDR2 is SFDVKD. The CDR3 spans 16 residues. J lost 0 bases, V lost 3 bases, and 1 base had no gene match.

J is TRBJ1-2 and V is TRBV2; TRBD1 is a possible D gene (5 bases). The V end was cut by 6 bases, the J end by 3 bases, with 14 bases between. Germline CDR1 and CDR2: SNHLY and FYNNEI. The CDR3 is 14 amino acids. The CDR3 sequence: CASSPGRGDYGYTF. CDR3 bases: TGTGCCAGCAGCCCAGGGCGGGGGGACTATGGCTACACCTTC.

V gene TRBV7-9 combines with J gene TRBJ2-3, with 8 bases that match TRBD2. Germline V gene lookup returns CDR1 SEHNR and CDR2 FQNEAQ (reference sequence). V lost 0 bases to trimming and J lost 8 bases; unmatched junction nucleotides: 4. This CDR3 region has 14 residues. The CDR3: CASSLASGTSTQYF. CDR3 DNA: TGTGCCAGCAGCTTAGCTTCCGGGACTAGTACGCAGTATTTT. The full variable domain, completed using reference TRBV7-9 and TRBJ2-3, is DTGVSQNPRHKITKRGQNVTFRCDPISEHNRLYWYRQTLGQGPEFLTYFQNEAQLEKSRLLSDRFSAERPKGSFSTLEIQRTEQGDSAMYLCASSLASGTSTQYFGPGTRLTVL.